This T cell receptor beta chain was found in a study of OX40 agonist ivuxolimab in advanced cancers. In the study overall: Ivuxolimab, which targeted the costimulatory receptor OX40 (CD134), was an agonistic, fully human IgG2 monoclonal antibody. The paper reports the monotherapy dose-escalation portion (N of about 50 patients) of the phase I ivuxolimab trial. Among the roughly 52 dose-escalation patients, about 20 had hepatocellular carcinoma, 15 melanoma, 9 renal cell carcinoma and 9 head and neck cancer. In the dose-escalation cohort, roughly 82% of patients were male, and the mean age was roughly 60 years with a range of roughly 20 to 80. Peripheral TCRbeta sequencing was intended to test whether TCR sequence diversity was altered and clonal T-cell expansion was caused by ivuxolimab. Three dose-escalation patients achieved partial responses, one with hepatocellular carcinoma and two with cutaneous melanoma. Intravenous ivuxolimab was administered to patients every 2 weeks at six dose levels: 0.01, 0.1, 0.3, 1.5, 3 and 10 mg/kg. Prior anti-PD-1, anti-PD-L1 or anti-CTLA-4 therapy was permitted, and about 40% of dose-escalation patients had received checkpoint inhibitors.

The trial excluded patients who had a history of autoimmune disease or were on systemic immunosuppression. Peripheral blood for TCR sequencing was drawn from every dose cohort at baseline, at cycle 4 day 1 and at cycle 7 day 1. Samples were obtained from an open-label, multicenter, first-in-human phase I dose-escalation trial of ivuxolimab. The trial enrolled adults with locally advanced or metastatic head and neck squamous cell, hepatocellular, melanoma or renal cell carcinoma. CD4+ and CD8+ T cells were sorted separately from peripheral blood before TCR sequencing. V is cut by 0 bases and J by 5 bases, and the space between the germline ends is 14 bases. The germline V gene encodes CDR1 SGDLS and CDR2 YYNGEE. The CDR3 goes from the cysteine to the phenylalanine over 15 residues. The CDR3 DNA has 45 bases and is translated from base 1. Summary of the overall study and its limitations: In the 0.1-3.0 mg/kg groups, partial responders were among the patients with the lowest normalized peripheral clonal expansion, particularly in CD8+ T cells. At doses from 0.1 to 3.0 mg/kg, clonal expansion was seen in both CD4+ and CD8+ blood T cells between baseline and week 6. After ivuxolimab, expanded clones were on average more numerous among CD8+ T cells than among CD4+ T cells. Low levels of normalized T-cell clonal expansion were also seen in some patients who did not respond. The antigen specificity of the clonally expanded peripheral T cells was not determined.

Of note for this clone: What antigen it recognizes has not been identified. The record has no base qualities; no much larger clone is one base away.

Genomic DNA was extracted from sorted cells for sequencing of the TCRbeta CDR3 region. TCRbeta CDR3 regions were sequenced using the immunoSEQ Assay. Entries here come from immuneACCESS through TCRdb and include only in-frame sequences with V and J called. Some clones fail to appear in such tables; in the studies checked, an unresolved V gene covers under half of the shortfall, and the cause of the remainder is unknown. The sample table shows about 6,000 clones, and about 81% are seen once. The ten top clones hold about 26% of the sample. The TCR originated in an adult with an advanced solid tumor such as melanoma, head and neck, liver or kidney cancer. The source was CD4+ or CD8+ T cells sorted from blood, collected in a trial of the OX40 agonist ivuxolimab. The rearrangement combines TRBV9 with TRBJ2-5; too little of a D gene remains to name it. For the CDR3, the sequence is CASSVALPLGETQYF. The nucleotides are TGTGCCAGCAGCGTAGCTTTACCCCTGGGGGAGACCCAGTACTTC. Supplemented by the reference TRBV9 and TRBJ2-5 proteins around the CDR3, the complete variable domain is DSGVTQTPKHLITATGQRVTLRCSPRSGDLSVYWYQQSLDQGLQFLIQYYNGEERAKGNILERFSAQQFPDLHSELNLSSLELGDSALYFCASSVALPLGETQYFGPGTRLLVL.